One sample yielded the 21 T cell receptor beta chains listed below, sequenced in a study of blood T cell repertoires in COVID-19. Data came from immunoSEQ multiplex PCR; TCRdb stores just in-frame clones and leaves some out. The sample gives a few hundred thousand clones, more than 75% of which show up once; more than 9% is in the top ten. What was sequenced was peripheral blood. The source is a woman in her twenties or thirties with COVID-19, enrolled during active disease.

This clone has only one observation. The rearrangement uses TRBV18 and TRBJ1-2, with D unclear. The germline V and J ends were trimmed by 4 bases and 2 bases, with 11 bases remaining between them. Germline V gives CDR1 KGHSH, CDR2 LQKENI. CDR3 length: 14 amino acids. DNA of the CDR3: TGTGCCAGCTCACGGAGTCCGGAAAACTATGGCTACACCTTC. It encodes CASSRSPENYGYTF. The entire variable domain, with the rest obtained from reference TRBV18 and TRBJ1-2, is as follows: NAGVMQNPRHLVRRRGQEARLRCSPMKGHSHVYWYRQLPEEGLKFMVYLQKENIIDESGMPKERFSAEFPKEGPSILRIQQVVRGDSAAYFCASSRSPENYGYTFGSGTRLTVV.

The chain carries TRBV6-5 and TRBJ2-2, with 8 positions matching TRBD2. Germline V gene data show CDR1 as MNHEY and CDR2 as SVGAGI. The CDR3 length is 16 residues. With 2 bases clipped from V and 1 base from J, the junction kept 3 bases outside the gene matches. The DNA for the CDR3 is TGTGCCAGCAGTTACGGAACTAGCGGGAACACCGGGGAGCTGTTTTTT. As protein: CASSYGTSGNTGELFF.

The rearrangement uses TRBV5-6 and TRBJ2-7, with 9 positions matching TRBD1. The CDR3 has 14 residues. The J segment lost 6 bases and the V segment lost 2 bases, leaving 6 bases of the junction unmatched. The germline gives CDR1 SGHDT, CDR2 YYEEEE. The CDR3 DNA reads TGTGCCAGCAGCTTCGGACAGGGGTCTCCCGAGCAGTACTTC. Translating gives CASSFGQGSPEQYF.

V usage is TRBV2 and J usage is TRBJ2-3; D perhaps matches TRBD2 (5 bases). Germline lookup yields CDR1 SNHLY and CDR2 FYNNEI. Trimming removed 5 bases at V and 2 bases at J, with 17 bases between. This CDR3 is 16 amino acids long. The CDR3 spells CASSNPRRAVTDTQYF. As DNA, the CDR3 is TGTGCCAGCAGTAACCCTCGGAGAGCGGTCACAGATACGCAGTATTTT.

This clone turned up a few times. DNA of the CDR3: TGTGCCAGCCGGCGGGACTTAACAGATACGCAGTATTTT. The encoded protein is CASRRDLTDTQYF. The gene calls are TRBV6-5 and TRBJ2-3; tentatively, D is TRBD2 (6 bases). Per the germline V gene, CDR1 is MNHEY and CDR2 is SVGAGI. The V and J ends lost 8 bases and 3 bases respectively, with 12 bases between them. The CDR3 has 13 amino acids.

The CDR3 coding sequence is TGCAGCGTTTCCGGGACAGGGGTTTACAATGAGCAGTTCTTC. It encodes CSVSGTGVYNEQFF. The chain carries TRBV29-1 and TRBJ2-1; 10 nucleotides line up with TRBD1. After removal of 5 bases from V and 4 bases from J, the junction contained 5 bases not matched to a gene. Germline CDR1 SQVTM, CDR2 ANQGSEA. The CDR3 contains 14 residues.

The chain employs TRBV12-3 or TRBV12-4 and TRBJ2-3, with 7 positions matching TRBD1. V shed 6 bases, J shed 8 bases, and the junction held 2 bases outside the gene matches. The CDR3 is 11 residues long. The CDR3 spells CASSGQVTQYF. The CDR3 coding sequence is TGTGCCAGCAGCGGACAGGTTACGCAGTATTTT.

The chain employs TRBV18 and TRBJ1-4, with a tentative D call TRBD1 (6 bases). Trimming took 3 bases from V and 5 from J, leaving 10 bases between them. The CDR3 is made up of 14 amino acids. Germline V gene lookup returns CDR1 KGHSH and CDR2 LQKENI. The CDR3 nucleotides read TGTGCCAGCTCACCCGGGACAAACAATGAAAAACTGTTTTTT. This codes for CASSPGTNNEKLFF. Variable domain in full (rest from reference TRBV18 and TRBJ1-4): NAGVMQNPRHLVRRRGQEARLRCSPMKGHSHVYWYRQLPEEGLKFMVYLQKENIIDESGMPKERFSAEFPKEGPSILRIQQVVRGDSAAYFCASSPGTNNEKLFFGSGTQLSVL.

V and J are TRBV19 and TRBJ1-1, with a possible D match to TRBD1 (6 bases). Looked up from germline, CDR1 is LNHDA and CDR2 is SQIVND (reference sequence). CDR3 length: 13 residues. Trimming cost V 9 bases and J 10 bases, with 21 bases left between them. DNA of the CDR3: TGTGCCAGCGAAGACAGGCGGGTGGCAAGAGCTTTCTTT. This codes for CASEDRRVARAFF.

The rearrangement links TRBV4-3 to TRBJ2-7, with TRBD1 matching over 10 bases. Germline CDR1 is LGHNA and CDR2 is YSLEER. CDR3 length equals 15 residues. V trimming: 1 base; J trimming: 6 bases; junction bases outside the gene matches: 6. The DNA of the CDR3 is TGCGCCAGCAGCCAAGGGGGGACAGGGGTTGGCGAGCAGTACTTC. Protein sequence: CASSQGGTGVGEQYF.

This clone was observed a single time. This chain uses TRBV6-5 with TRBJ2-1; 7 nucleotides align to TRBD1. Germline V gene sequence: CDR1 MNHEY, CDR2 SVGAGI. The J segment lost 7 bases and the V segment lost 7 bases, leaving 7 bases of the junction unmatched. The CDR3 consists of 13 residues. The CDR3 bases are TGTGCCAGCACCCCGACAGGGCAGAATGAGCAGTTCTTC. Protein: CASTPTGQNEQFF.

The CDR3 DNA sequence: TGTGCCAGCAGCCCCGGGACTAGGGGCCGGGATACGCAGTATTTT. It yields the protein CASSPGTRGRDTQYF. This chain connects TRBV7-2 to TRBJ2-3; 8 nucleotides line up with TRBD2. The CDR3 length is 15 residues. The V gene's germline CDR1 is SGHTA and CDR2 FQGNSA. J lost 6 bases, V lost 5 bases, and 10 bases had no gene match.

The chain recombines TRBV2 with TRBJ2-7; no clear D gene. The CDR3 is 12 amino acids. V was shortened by 7 bases and J by 3 bases, with 10 bases between the two germline ends. The germline V gene encodes CDR1 SNHLY and CDR2 FYNNEI. As DNA, the CDR3 is TGTGCCAGCACGCGCGAGAACTACGAGCAGTACTTC. Protein: CASTRENYEQYF. Full variable domain (remainder filled in from reference TRBV2 and TRBJ2-7): EPEVTQTPSHQVTQMGQEVILRCVPISNHLYFYWYRQILGQKVEFLVSFYNNEISEKSEIFDDQFSVERPDGSNFTLKIRSTKLEDSAMYFCASTRENYEQYFGPGTRLTVT.

Regarding this clone: A much larger clone differs from this one at a single base, so this may be a read error. The V call is TRBV27, the J call TRBJ2-3, with D possibly matching TRBD1 (6 bases). Germline CDR1 MNHEY, CDR2 SMNVEV (reference sequence). The CDR3 has 12 amino acids. Between the trimmed V and J ends, which lost 5 bases and 3 bases, there was a span of 6 bases. The CDR3 loop is CASSQGTDTQYF. In DNA form, the CDR3 reads TGTGCCAGCAGTCAGGGGACAGATACGCAGTATTTT.

This clone showed up many times. The chain has TRBV7-2 and TRBJ2-3; possible D gene TRBD2, 6 bases. Per the germline V gene, CDR1 is SGHTA and CDR2 is FQGNSA. This CDR3 comprises 14 residues. V gave up 7 bases and J gave up 9 bases, with 20 bases separating them. CDR3 coding DNA: TGTGCCAGCACTCCCATTGGGGGGAGAGGGACGCAGTATTTT. Translating it yields CASTPIGGRGTQYF. Variable domain in full (rest from reference TRBV7-2 and TRBJ2-3): GAGVSQSPSNKVTEKGKDVELRCDPISGHTALYWYRQSLGQGLEFLIYFQGNSAPDKSGLPSDRFSAERTGGSVSTLTIQRTQQEDSAVYLCASTPIGGRGTQYFGPGTRLTVL.

The CDR3 DNA reads TGTGCCAGTAGTATAGTTGCAGGTGGCCTCTACGAGCAGTACTTC. Translation gives CASSIVAGGLYEQYF. V gene TRBV19 combines with J gene TRBJ2-7; D remains ambiguous. This CDR3 is built from 15 residues. The V gene's germline CDR1 is LNHDA and CDR2 SQIVND (reference sequence). V lost 1 base and J 3 bases, leaving 13 bases between the germline ends.

The CDR3 coding sequence is TGTGCCACCAGTGACGGGGACAGGGATGGCTACACCTTC. It encodes CATSDGDRDGYTF. V usage is TRBV24-1 and J usage is TRBJ1-2, with 9 bases lining up with TRBD1. CDR1 KGHDR and CDR2 SFDVKD come from the germline V gene. This CDR3 comprises 13 residues. V trimming: 4 bases; J trimming: 6 bases; junction bases outside the gene matches: 2.

The genes are TRBV18 and TRBJ2-1; TRBD1 agrees at 7 bases. Germline values: CDR1 KGHSH, CDR2 LQKENI. The CDR3 runs to 15 residues. Germline trimming cut 6 bases from V and 12 bases from J; bases unmatched to any gene: 17. CDR3 sequence: CASSSGTALTMAQFF. CDR3 in DNA: TGTGCCAGCTCTTCCGGGACAGCCTTAACAATGGCGCAGTTCTTC.

There are a few counts of this clone. V and J are TRBV27 and TRBJ1-5; no clear D. Trimming shortened V by 4 bases and J by 6 bases, and 7 bases separated the two germline ends. The length of the CDR3 is 12 residues. Per germline, CDR1 MNHEY and CDR2 SMNVEV (reference sequence). Here the CDR3 reads CASSSRGQPQHF. In DNA, the CDR3 is TGTGCCAGCAGTTCCCGGGGTCAGCCCCAGCATTTT.

V and J are TRBV5-1 and TRBJ2-1, with D possibly TRBD2 on 5 matching bases. V shed 4 bases and J shed 9 bases, with 17 bases lying between them. Germline CDR1 SGHRS, CDR2 YFSETQ. This CDR3 region has 14 residues. Here the CDR3 reads CASSLDYPRGEQFF. CDR3 nucleotides: TGCGCCAGCAGCCTCGACTACCCTCGAGGTGAGCAGTTCTTC.

J is TRBJ2-6 and V is TRBV4-1; D is uncertain. The CDR3 sequence is 17 residues long. Trimming removed 4 bases from V and 0 bases from J, with 13 bases in between. The germline V gene has CDR1 MGHRA and CDR2 YSYEKL. CDR3 sequence: CASSRLPHGSGANVLTF. CDR3 sequence (DNA): TGCGCCAGCAGCCGACTGCCACATGGCTCTGGGGCCAACGTCCTGACTTTC.